Given below is one T cell receptor beta chain in context. The clone's antigen remains unknown. No base quality information exists; no much larger clone differs at one position. The data stem from a study of blood T cell repertoires in COVID-19 (dated by TCRdb to 2018 to 2020). Looking at the study overall: Samples from collaborators originated in the United States, Italy and Spain and spanned both the acute and convalescent phases of COVID-19. The prospective study material was composed of cDNA or gDNA derived from T cells, B-cell-depleted T cells, or PBMCs. Subjects who had been exposed to COVID-19, were actively infected with it, or had recovered from it provided the deeply sampled blood TCRbeta repertoires that made up the dataset. The repertoires were released in a freely available public database intended as a resource for research on the immune response to SARS-CoV-2. Samples were obtained from the ongoing ImmuneRACE study (first 160 participants) and from about 1,300 subjects provided by 6 global collaborators. Nearly every sample came with metadata listing a de-identified subject ID, COVID-19 status, age in years and sex. HLA class I and class II types, where available, came from metadata supplied by the sample provider rather than from assay-based typing.

The collaborating institutions used their own protocols to collect whole blood in K2EDTA tubes. For TCRbeta analysis, collaborator samples were shipped as frozen whole blood, as isolated PBMCs, or as DNA extracted from either sample type. The immunoSEQ Assay, a bias-controlled multiplex PCR, was used to amplify TCRbeta CDR3 regions from genomic DNA. On the study's bioinformatics: Nucleated cell counts per sample were estimated from amplification of reference gene primers within the assay. To quantify the absolute abundance of each unique TCRbeta CDR3 rearrangement, sequence reads were collapsed and filtered. For each sample, productive Simpson clonality was calculated by taking the square root of Simpson's diversity index across productive rearrangements. Entries here come from immuneACCESS through TCRdb and include only in-frame sequences with V and J called. Some clones fail to appear in such tables; in the studies checked, an unresolved V gene covers under half of the shortfall, and the cause of the remainder is unknown. V and J calls and clone size are given by that table; D and trimming were obtained from the DNA. For this sample there are around 160,000 clones; roughly four fifths appear just once. Approximately 10% of the sample rests with the top ten.

A distance of 15 bases separates the germline ends of V and J, which lose 7 bases and 8 bases respectively. CDR1 and CDR2 are read off the germline V gene as SGHTA and FQGNSA. Inclusive of the bounding cysteine and phenylalanine, the CDR3 is 14 residues long. The DNA shown is the 42-base CDR3, in frame from base 1. Results the study describes overall, beyond this receptor: The quantity of clinical and demographic metadata differed by source and by participant and was supplied without curation.

This clonotype was obtained from a human donor in a cohort sampled during active COVID-19. Sequencing was performed on peripheral blood. The chain was built from TRBV7-2 and TRBJ1-6, with the D gene too uncertain to name. This receptor carries the CDR3 CASTPEGADSPLHF. Here is the DNA: TGTGCCAGCACCCCGGAGGGCGCGGATTCACCCCTCCACTTT.